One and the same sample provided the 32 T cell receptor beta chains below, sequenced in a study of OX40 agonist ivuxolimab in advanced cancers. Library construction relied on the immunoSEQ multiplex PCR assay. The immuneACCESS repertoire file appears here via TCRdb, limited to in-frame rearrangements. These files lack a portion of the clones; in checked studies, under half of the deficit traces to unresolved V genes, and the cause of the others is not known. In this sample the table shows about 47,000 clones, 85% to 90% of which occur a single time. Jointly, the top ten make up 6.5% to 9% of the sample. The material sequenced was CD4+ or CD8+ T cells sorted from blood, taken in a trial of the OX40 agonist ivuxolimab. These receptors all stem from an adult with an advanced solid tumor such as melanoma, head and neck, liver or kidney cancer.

CDR3 sequence (DNA): TGCGCCAGCAGCTTGGAAGGGACAGGGTGGGCCAAAAACATTCAGTACTTC. Amino acid sequence: CASSLEGTGWAKNIQYF. V is TRBV5-1 and J is TRBJ2-4, with TRBD1 identical over 9 bases. CDR1 and CDR2 (germline): SGHRS, YFSETQ. This CDR3 comprises 17 residues. The junction had 5 bases not matched to a gene; V was cut back by 0 bases and J by 1 base.

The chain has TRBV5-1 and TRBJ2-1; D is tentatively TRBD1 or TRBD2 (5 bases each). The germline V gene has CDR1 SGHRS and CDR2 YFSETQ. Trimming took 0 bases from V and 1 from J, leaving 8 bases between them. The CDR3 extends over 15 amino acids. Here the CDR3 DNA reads TGCGCCAGCAGCTTGGAGTGGGGGTCCTACAATGAGCAGTTCTTC. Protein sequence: CASSLEWGSYNEQFF.

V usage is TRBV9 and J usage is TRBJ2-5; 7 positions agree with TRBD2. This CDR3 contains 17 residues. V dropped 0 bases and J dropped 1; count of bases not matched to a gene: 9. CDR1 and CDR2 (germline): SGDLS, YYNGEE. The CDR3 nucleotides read TGTGCCAGCAGCGTAGGAGGGGACTACCCAACCCAAGAGACCCAGTACTTC. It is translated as CASSVGGDYPTQETQYF.

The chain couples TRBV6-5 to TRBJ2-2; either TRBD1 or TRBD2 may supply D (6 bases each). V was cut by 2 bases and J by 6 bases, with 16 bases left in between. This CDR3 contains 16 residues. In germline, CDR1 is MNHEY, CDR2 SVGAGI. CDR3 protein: CASSYGGQRGAGELFF. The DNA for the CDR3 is TGTGCCAGCAGTTACGGGGGGCAGAGAGGCGCCGGGGAGCTGTTTTTT.

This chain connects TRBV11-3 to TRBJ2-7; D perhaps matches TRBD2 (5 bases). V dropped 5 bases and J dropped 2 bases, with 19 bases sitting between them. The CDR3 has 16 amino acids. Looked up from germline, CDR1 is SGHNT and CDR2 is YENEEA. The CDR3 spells CASSPLGGGYTYEQYF. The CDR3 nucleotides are TGTGCCAGCAGCCCCCTCGGTGGCGGGTACACCTACGAGCAGTACTTC.

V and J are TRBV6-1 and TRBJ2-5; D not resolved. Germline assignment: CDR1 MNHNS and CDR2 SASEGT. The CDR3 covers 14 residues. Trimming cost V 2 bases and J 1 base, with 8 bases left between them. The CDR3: CASSESQAQETQYF. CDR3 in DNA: TGTGCCAGCAGTGAAAGCCAGGCCCAAGAGACCCAGTACTTC.

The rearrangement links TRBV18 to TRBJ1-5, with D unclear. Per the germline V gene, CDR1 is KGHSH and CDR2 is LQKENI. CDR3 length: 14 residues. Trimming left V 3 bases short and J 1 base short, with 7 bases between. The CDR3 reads CASSPSLSNQPQHF. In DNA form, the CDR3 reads TGTGCCAGCTCACCTAGCCTGAGCAATCAGCCCCAGCATTTT.

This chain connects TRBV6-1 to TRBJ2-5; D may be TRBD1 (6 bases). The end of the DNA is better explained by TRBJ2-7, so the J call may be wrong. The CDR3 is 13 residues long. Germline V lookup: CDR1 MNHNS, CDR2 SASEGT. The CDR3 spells CASSESDRGEQYF. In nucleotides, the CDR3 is TGTGCCAGCAGTGAGTCGGACAGAGGCGAGCAGTACTTC.

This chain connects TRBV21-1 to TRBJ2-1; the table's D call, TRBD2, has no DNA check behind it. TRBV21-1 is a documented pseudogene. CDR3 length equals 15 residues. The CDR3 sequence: CASSLTGRAGNEQFF. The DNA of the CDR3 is TGTGCCAGCAGTTTGACCGGGAGGGCCGGAAATGAGCAGTTCTTC.

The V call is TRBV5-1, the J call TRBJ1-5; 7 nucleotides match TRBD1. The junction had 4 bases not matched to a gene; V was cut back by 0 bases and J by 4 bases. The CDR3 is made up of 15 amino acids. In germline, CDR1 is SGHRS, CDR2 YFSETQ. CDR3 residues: CASSLGGTANQPQHF. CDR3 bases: TGCGCCAGCAGCTTGGGCGGGACAGCAAATCAGCCCCAGCATTTT.

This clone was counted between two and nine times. CDR3: CASSTRTGVGNSPLHF. CDR3 in DNA: TGTGCCAGCTCAACTAGGACAGGAGTGGGTAATTCACCCCTCCACTTT. This rearrangement joins TRBV18 to TRBJ1-6; TRBD1 aligns across 7 bases. CDR1 and CDR2 from the germline V gene are KGHSH and LQKENI. With V trimmed by 5 bases and J by 6 bases, 10 bases remained unmatched. The CDR3 loop spans 16 amino acids.

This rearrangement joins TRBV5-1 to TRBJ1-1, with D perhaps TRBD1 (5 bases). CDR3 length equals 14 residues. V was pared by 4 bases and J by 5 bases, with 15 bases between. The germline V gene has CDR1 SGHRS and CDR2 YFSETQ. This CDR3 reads CASSALQRGTEAFF. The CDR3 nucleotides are TGCGCCAGCAGCGCCCTACAGAGGGGTACTGAAGCTTTCTTT.

The CDR3 loop reads CASSLMTNYNEQFF. CDR3 nucleotide sequence: TGTGCCAGCAGCTTGATGACCAACTACAATGAGCAGTTCTTC. The chain combines TRBV11-1 with TRBJ2-1, with D unresolved. This CDR3 is 14 amino acids long. CDR1 is SGHAT, CDR2 FQDESV, per germline (reference sequence). V was trimmed by 3 bases and J by 3 bases, leaving 9 bases between them.

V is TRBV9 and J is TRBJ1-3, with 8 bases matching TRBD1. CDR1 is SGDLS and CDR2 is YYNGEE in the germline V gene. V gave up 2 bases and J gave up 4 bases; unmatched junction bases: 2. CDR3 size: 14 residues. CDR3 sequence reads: CASSVTGVGNTIYF. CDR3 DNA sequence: TGTGCCAGCAGCGTGACAGGGGTAGGAAACACCATATATTTT.

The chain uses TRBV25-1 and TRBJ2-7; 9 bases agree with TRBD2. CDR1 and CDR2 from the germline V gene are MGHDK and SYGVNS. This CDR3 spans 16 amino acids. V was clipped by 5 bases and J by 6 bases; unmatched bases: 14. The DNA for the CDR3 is TGTGCCAGCAGTCCTGAGAGGGCGGGAGGGCCGGGCGAGCAGTACTTC. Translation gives CASSPERAGGPGEQYF.

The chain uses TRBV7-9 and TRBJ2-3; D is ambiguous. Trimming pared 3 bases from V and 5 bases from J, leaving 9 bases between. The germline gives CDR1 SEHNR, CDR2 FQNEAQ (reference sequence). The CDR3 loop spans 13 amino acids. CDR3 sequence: CASSLIKRDTQYF. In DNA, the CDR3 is TGTGCCAGCAGCTTGATAAAAAGAGATACGCAGTATTTT. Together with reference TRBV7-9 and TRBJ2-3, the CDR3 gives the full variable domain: DTGVSQNPRHKITKRGQNVTFRCDPISEHNRLYWYRQTLGQGPEFLTYFQNEAQLEKSRLLSDRFSAERPKGSFSTLEIQRTEQGDSAMYLCASSLIKRDTQYFGPGTRLTVL.

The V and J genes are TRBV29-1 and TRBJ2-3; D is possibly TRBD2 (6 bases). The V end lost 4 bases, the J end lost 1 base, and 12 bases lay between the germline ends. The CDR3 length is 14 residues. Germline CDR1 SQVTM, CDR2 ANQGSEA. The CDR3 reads CSVVAGKGTDTQYF. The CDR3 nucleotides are TGCAGCGTTGTTGCGGGAAAAGGCACAGATACGCAGTATTTT.

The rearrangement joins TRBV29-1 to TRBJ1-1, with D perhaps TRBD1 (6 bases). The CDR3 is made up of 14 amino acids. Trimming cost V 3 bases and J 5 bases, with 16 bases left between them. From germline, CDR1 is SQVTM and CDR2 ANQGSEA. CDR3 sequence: CSVDRGEAGTEAFF. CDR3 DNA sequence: TGCAGCGTTGACAGGGGTGAGGCTGGAACTGAAGCTTTCTTT. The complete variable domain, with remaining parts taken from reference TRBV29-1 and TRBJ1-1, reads SAVISQKPSRDICQRGTSLTIQCQVDSQVTMMFWYRQQPGQSLTLIATANQGSEATYESGFVIDKFPISRPNLTFSTLTVSNMSPEDSSIYLCSVDRGEAGTEAFFGQGTRLTVV.

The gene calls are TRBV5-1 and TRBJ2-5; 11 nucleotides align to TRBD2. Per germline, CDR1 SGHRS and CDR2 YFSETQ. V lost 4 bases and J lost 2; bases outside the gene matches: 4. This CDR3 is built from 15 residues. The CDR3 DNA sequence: TGCGCCAGCAGCGGGGGACTAGCGGCTCAAGAGACCCAGTACTTC. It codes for CASSGGLAAQETQYF.

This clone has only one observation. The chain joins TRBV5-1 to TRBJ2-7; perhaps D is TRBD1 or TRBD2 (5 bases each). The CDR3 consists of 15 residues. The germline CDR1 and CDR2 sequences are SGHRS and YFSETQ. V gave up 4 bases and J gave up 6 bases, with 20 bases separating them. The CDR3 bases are TGCGCCAGCAGCCCCTCTGGGTCGACGGGACCCGAGCAGTACTTC. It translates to CASSPSGSTGPEQYF. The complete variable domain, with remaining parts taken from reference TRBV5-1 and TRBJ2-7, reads KAGVTQTPRYLIKTRGQQVTLSCSPISGHRSVSWYQQTPGQGLQFLFEYFSETQRNKGNFPGRFSGRQFSNSRSEMNVSTLELGDSALYLCASSPSGSTGPEQYFGPGTRLTVT.

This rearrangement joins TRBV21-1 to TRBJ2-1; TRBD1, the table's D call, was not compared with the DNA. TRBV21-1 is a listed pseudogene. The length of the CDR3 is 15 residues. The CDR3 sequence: CASSKATATYNEQFF. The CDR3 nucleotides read TGTGCCAGCAGCAAAGCGACAGCAACCTACAATGAGCAGTTCTTC.

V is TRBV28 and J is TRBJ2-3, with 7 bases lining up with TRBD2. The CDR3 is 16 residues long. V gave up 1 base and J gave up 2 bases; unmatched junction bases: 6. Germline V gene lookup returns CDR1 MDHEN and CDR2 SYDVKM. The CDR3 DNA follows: TGTGCCAGCAGTTTATCTCCTAGCGGAGTCACAGATACGCAGTATTTT. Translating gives CASSLSPSGVTDTQYF.

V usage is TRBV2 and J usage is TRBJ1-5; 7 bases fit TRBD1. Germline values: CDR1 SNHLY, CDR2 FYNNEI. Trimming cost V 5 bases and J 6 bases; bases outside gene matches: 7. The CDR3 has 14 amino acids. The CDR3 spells CASSPTGEVQPQHF. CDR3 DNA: TGTGCCAGCAGTCCCACAGGGGAAGTTCAGCCCCAGCATTTT.

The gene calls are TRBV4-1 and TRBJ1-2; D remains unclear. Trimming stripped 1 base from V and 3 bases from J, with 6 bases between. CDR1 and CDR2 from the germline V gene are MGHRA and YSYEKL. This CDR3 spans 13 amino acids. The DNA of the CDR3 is TGCGCCAGCAGCCAAGTCAGAGACTATGGCTACACCTTC. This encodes CASSQVRDYGYTF.

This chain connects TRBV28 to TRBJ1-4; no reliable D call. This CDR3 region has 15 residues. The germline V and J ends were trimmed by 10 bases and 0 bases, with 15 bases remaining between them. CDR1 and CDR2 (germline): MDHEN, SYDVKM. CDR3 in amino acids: CATTQSTATNEKLFF. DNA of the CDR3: TGTGCCACCACCCAATCGACCGCAACTAATGAAAAACTGTTTTTT.

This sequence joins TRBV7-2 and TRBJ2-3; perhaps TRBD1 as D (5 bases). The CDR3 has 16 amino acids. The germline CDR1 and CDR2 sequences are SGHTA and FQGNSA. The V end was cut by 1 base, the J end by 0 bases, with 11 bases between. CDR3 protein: CASSLGGGPSTDTQYF. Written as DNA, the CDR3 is TGTGCCAGCAGCTTAGGGGGCGGTCCCAGCACAGATACGCAGTATTTT. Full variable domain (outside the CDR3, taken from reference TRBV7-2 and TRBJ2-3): GAGVSQSPSNKVTEKGKDVELRCDPISGHTALYWYRQSLGQGLEFLIYFQGNSAPDKSGLPSDRFSAERTGGSVSTLTIQRTQQEDSAVYLCASSLGGGPSTDTQYFGPGTRLTVL.

CDR3 region: CASSLRGGQIGELFF. DNA of the CDR3: TGTGCCAGCAGCCTTCGGGGGGGGCAGATCGGGGAGCTGTTTTTT. This chain uses TRBV11-2 with TRBJ2-2; TRBD2 aligns across 8 bases. The CDR3 consists of 15 residues. CDR1 is SGHAT and CDR2 is FQNNGV in the germline V gene. Trimming at V came to 5 bases and at J to 7 bases, leaving 9 bases not matched to a gene.

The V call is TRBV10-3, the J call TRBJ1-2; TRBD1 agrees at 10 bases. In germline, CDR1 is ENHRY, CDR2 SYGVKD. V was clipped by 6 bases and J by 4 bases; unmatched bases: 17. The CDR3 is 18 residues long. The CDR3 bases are TGTGCCATCAGGACCCTATGGGGACAGGGGACTCGAGGCTATGGCTACACCTTC. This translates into CAIRTLWGQGTRGYGYTF.

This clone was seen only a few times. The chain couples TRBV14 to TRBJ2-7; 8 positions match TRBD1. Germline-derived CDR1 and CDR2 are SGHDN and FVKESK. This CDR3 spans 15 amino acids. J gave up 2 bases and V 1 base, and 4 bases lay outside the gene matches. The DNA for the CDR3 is TGTGCCAGCAGCCAAGCCTCGACAGGGGCCTACGAGCAGTACTTC. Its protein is CASSQASTGAYEQYF.

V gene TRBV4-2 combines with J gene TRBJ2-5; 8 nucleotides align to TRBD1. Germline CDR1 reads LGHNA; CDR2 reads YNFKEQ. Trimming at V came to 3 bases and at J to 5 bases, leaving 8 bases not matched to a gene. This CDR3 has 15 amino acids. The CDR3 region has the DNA TGTGCCAGCAGCCAGTGGACAGGGTCGGGGGAGACCCAGTACTTC. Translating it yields CASSQWTGSGETQYF.

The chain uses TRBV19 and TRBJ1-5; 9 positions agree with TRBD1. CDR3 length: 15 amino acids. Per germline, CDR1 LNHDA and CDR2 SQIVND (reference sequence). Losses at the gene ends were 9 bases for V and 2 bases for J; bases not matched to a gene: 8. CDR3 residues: CASLKRDRGNQPQHF. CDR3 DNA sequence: TGTGCCAGCCTTAAGAGGGACAGGGGCAATCAGCCCCAGCATTTT.

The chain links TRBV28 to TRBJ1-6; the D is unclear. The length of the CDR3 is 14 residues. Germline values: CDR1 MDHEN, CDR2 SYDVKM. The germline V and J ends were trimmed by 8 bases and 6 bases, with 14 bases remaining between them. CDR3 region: CASVAAQPNSPLHF. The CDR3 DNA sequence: TGTGCCAGCGTGGCGGCACAACCTAATTCACCCCTCCACTTT.